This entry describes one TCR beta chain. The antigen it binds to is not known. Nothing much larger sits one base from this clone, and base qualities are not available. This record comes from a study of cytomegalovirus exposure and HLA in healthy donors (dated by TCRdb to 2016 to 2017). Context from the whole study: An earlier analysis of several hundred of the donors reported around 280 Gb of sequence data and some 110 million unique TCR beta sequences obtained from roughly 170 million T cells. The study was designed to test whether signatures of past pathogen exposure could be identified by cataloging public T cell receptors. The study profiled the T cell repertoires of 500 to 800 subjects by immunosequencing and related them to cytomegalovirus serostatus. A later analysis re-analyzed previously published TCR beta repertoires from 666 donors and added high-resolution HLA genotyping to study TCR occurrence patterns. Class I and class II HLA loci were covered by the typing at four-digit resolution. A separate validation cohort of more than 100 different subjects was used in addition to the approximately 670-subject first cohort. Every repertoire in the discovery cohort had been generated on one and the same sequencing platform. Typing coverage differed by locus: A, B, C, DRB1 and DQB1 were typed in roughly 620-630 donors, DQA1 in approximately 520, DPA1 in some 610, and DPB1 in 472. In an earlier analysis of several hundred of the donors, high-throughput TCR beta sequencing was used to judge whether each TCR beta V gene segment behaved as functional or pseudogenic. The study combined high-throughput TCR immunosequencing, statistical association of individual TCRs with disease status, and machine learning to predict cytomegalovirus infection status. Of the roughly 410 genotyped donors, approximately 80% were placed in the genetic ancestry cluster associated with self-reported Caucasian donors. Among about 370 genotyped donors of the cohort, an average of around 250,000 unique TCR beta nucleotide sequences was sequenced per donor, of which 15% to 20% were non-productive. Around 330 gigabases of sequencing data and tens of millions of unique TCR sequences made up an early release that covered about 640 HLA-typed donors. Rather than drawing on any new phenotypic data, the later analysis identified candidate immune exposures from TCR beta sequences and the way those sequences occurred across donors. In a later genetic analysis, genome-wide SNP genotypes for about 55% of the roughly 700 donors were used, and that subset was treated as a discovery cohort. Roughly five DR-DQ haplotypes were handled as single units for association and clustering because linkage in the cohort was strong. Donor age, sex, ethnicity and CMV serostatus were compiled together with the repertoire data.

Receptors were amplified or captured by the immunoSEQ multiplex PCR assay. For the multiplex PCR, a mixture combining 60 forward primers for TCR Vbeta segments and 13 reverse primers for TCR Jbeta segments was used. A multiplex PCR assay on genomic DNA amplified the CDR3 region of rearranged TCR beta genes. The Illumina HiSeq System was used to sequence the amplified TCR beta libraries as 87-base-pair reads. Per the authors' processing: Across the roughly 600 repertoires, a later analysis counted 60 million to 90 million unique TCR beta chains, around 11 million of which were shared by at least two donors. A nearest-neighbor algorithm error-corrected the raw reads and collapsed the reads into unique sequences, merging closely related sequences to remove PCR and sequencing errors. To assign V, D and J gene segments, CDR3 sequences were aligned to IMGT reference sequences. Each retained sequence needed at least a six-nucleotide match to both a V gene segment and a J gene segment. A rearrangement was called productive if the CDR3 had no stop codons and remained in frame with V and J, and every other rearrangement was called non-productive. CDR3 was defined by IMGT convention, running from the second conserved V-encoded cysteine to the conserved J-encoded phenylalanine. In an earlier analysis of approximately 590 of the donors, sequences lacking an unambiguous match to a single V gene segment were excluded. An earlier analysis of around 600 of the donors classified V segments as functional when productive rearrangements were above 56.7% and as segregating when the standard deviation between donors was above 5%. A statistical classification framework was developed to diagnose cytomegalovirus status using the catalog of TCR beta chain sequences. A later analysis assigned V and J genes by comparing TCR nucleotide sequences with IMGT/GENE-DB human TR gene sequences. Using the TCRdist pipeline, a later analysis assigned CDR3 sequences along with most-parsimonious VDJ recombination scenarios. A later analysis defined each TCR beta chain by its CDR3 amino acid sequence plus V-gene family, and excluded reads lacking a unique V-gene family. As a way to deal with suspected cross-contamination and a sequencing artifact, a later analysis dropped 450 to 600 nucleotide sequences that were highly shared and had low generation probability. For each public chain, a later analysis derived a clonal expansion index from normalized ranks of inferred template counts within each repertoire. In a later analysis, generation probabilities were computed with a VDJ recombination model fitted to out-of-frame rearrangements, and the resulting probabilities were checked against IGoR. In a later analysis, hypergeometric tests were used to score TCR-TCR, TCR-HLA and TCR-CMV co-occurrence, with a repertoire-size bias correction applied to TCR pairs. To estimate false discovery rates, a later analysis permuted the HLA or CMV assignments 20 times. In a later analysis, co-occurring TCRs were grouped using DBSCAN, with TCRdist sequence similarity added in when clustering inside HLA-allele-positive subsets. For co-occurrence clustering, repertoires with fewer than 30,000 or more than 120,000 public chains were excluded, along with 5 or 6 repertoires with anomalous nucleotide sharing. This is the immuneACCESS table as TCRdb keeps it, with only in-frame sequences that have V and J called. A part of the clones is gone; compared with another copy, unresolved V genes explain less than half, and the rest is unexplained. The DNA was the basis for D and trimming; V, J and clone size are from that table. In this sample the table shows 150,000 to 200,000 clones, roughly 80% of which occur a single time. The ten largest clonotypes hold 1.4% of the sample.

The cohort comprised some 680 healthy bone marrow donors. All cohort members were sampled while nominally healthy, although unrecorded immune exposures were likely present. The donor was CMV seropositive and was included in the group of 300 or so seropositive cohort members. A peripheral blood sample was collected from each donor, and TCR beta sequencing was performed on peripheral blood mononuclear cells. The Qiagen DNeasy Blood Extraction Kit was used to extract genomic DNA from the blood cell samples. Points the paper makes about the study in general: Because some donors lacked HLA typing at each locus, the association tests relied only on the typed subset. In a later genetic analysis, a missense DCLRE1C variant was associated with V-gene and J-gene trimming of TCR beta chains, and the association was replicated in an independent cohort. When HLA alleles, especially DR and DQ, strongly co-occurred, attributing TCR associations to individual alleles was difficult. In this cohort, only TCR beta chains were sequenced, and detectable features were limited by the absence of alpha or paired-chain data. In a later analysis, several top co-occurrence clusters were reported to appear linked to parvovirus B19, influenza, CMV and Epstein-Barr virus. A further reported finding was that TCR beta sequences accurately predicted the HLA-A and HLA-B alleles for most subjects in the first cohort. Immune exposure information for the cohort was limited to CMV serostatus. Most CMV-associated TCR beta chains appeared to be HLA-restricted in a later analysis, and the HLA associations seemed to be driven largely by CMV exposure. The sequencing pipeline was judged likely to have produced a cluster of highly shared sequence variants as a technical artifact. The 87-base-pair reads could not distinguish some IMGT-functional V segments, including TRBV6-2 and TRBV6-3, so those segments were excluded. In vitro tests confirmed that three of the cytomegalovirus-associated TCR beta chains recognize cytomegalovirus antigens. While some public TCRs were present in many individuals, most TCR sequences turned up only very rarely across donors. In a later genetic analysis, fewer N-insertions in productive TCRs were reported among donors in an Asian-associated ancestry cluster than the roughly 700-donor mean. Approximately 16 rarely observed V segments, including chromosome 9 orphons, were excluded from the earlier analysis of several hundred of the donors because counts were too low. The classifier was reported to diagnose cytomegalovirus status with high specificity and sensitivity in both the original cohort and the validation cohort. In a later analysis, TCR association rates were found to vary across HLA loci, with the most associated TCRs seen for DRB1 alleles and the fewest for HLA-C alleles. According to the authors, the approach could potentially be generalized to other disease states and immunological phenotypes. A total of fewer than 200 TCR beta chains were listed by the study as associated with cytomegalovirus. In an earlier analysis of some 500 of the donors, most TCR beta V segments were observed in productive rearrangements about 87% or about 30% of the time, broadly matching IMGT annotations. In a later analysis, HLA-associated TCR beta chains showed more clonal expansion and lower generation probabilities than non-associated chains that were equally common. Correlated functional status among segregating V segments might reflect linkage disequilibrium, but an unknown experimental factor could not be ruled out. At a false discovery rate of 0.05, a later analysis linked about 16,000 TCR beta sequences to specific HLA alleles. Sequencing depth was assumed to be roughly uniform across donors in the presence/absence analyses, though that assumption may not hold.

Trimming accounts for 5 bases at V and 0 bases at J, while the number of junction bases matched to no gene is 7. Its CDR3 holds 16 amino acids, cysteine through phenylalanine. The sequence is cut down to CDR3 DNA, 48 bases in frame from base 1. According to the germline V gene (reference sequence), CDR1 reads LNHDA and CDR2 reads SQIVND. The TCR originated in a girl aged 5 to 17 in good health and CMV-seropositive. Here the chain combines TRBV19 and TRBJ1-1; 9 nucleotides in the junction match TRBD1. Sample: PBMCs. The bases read TGTGCCAGTAGTTCCGGGACAGGGTGGTTGAACACTGAAGCTTTCTTT. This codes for CASSSGTGWLNTEAFF.